The clone carrying this T cell receptor (beta chain) was recorded once. These data belong to a study of human versus mouse CDR3 diversity and MHC coevolution. This CDR3 contains 12 residues. V shed 4 bases and J shed 5 bases, with 12 bases lying between them. CDR1 is SQVTM, CDR2 ANQGSEA, per germline. The protocol was immunoSEQ multiplex PCR, while the TCRdb copy is restricted to in-frame clones and leaves out a portion. The data hold 60,000 or so clones, with 90% to 95% observed a single time. Sequencing input: naive CD4+ T cells from blood. Subset indicated: CD45RO-negative CD62L-positive naive CD4 T cells. V is TRBV29-1 and J is TRBJ2-7; TRBD1 might be the D (5 bases). The TCR sequence derives from a person aged 60 to 70 in good health. The CDR3 DNA sequence: TGCAGCGTTGGGGGCGCGTTTCACGAGCAGTACTTC. Its protein is CSVGGAFHEQYF.